The TCR beta chain under discussion was sequenced for a study of blood T cells in healthy people across ages (dated by TCRdb to the mid-2010s). With respect to the entire study: In model experiments, roughly one uniquely barcoded TCR beta cDNA molecule per two T cells was captured by template switching. The donors were divided into four age groups: young (average around 15 years), middle-aged (around 41), aged (approximately 59) and long-lived (about 79). To track age-related changes in TCR beta repertoire diversity, the study relied on deep sequencing normalized with unique cDNA molecular identifiers. To avoid experimental bias, donors of different ages were randomly spread across the sequencing lanes. Two additional independent replicas of 1 million unique cDNA reads from the same blood draw were analyzed for two donors (one aged 18 to 30 and one aged 80 or older). Overall study results and their limits: Because donor CMV infection status was unknown, age-related changes in expanded clonotypes were potentially confounded. The long-lived group showed more naive CD4+ T cells, fewer expanded clones and increased TCR diversity than the aged group, suggesting age selection. Conclusive comparison of naive and antigen-experienced compartments was prevented by the profiling of bulk unsorted PBMCs. There was a strong correlation between observed TCR beta diversity and the percentage of naive T cells measured by flow cytometry. Estimates of total diversity based on one million sequenced T cells were considered lower bounds and underestimates. As age increased, observed TCR beta diversity per million T cells dropped in a roughly linear way, and a significant reduction was already evident by age 40.

The donors were some 36 Caucasian individuals from Russia, aged 6 to 90 years, who were systemically healthy. Around 10 milliliters of peripheral blood were collected from each donor into EDTA-treated Vacutainer tubes. Ficoll-Paque density-gradient centrifugation was used to isolate PBMCs, with at least 6.5 million per sample. Total RNA was extracted from PBMCs with Trizol reagent, with at least 5.5 micrograms obtained per sample. For every donor, flow cytometry on a PBMC aliquot measured the percentage of naive CD45RAhigh/CD27high T cells. Receptor libraries were prepared by 5' RACE. The data were produced on an Illumina HiSeq 2500. A second PCR of about 6 to 11 cycles was performed with a sample-barcoded 5' primer and a J-beta primer mix. A template-switch 5' adaptor carrying 12 random nucleotides introduced a unique molecular identifier onto each TCR beta cDNA molecule. At least 3 million CDR3-containing paired-end reads were obtained from each sample. First-strand cDNA synthesis was performed from all RNA using the Mint cDNA synthesis kit, with priming by a TRBC-specific oligonucleotide. Following uracil-DNA glycosylase treatment, a first 18-cycle PCR with universal primers M1SS and BC2_uni_R was performed on all cDNA. The source study handled its data this way. For normalization, 1 million high-quality reads were randomly selected from each sample, with every read carrying a distinct molecular identifier. Reads sharing molecular identifiers were discarded rather than binned into consensus sequences. MiTCR, with a Q25 quality threshold and the strictest error-elimination algorithm, was used for CDR3 identification, clonotype clustering and error correction. A nonparametric unseen species model with Euler transformation was used to estimate a lower bound on total TCR beta diversity. In TCRdb, the public reads were trimmed at Q25 with fastp and aligned with MiXCR, with productive beta chains retained. Under each unique CDR3 protein, matching rows form one entry showing the most common genes and DNA. These V and J calls are TCRdb output, not the study's own analysis. This sample holds 700,000 to 900,000 distinct CDR3 sequences; about 53% were observed only once. The ten biggest clones cover roughly 40% of the sample.

V was cut back by 6 bases and J by 7 bases, leaving a gap of 12 bases between them. The CDR3 runs 12 amino acids, cysteine and phenylalanine included. The entry retains the CDR3 DNA only, 36 bases that are in frame from base 1. CDR1 and CDR2, per the germline V gene (reference sequence), are MNHNY and SVGAGI. This clonotype appeared a few times. The specificity of this receptor is unknown. Base qualities are not provided; no much larger clone lies one nucleotide away. The rearranged segments are TRBV6-6 and TRBJ2-5; matching of 5 bases hints at TRBD2 as the D gene. The sequence was obtained from a man of 80 years or more in good health. Sequencing was performed on blood. The CDR3 region: CASSLLEGTQYF. The nucleotides are TGTGCCAGCAGCCTACTAGAGGGGACCCAGTACTTC.